Included here is one TCR beta chain sequence, with context. The antigen remains undetermined. The sample belongs to a study of T cell repertoires in cytomegalovirus infection. On the study more broadly: A matching HLA type, together with CMV infection, was signaled by public TCR beta signatures.

Each CDR3 protein gets one entry after TCRdb re-called the reads with MiXCR. The repertoire has 700,000 to 900,000 distinct CDR3 sequences, under 35% of them found once; the top ten carry less than 15%. V was pared by 4 bases and J by 6 bases, with 10 bases between. Per germline, CDR1 MNHNY and CDR2 SVGAGI (reference sequence). There are 13 residues in the CDR3. Regarding the study as a whole: Individuals carrying CMV plus the relevant HLA were identified by cumulative frequency of public TCR beta families. The ex vivo response was dominated by HLA-C-restricted CMV-specific TCR beta clonotypes.

The chain combines TRBV6-6 with TRBJ1-5; D gene ambiguous. This specimen was cultured CD8+ T cells from PBMCs, taken from culture after CMV antigen stimulation. The sequence was obtained from a human donor in good health (CMV status not recorded). Some clones in this sample may be carry-over from other donors' samples. CDR3 DNA: TGTGCCAGCAGTTCCCATCGGGGTCAGCCCCAGCATTTT. Translated, it gives CASSSHRGQPQHF.